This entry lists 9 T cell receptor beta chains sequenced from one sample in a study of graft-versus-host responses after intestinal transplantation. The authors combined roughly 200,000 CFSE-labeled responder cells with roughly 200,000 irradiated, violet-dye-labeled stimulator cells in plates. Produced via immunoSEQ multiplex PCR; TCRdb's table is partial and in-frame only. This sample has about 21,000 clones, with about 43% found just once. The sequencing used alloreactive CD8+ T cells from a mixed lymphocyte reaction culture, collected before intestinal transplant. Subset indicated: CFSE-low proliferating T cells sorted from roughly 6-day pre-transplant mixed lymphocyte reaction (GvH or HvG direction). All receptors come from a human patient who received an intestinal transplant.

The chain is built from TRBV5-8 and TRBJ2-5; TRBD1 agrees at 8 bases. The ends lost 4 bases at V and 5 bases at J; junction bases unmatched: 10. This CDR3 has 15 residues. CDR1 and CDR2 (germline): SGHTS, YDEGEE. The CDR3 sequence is CASSPGGGPGETQYF. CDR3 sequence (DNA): TGTGCCAGCAGCCCAGGGGGCGGCCCCGGGGAGACCCAGTACTTC.

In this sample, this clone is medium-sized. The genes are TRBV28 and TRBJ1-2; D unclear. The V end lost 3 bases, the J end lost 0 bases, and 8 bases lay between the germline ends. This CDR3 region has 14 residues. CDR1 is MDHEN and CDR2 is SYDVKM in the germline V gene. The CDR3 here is CASSLENTNYGYTF. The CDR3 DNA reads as TGTGCCAGCAGTTTGGAGAATACTAACTATGGCTACACCTTC.

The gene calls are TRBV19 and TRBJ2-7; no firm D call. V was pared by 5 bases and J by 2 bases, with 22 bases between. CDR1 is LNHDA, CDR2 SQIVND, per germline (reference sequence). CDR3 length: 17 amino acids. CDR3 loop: CASSPSDGYTKAYEQYF. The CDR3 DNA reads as TGTGCCAGTAGTCCCTCGGACGGATACACCAAAGCCTACGAGCAGTACTTC.

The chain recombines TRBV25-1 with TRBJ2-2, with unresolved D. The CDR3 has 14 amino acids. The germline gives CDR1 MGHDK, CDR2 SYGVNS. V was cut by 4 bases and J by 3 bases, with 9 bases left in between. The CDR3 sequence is CASSVNGYTGELFF. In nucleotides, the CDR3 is TGTGCCAGCAGTGTCAACGGATACACCGGGGAGCTGTTTTTT.

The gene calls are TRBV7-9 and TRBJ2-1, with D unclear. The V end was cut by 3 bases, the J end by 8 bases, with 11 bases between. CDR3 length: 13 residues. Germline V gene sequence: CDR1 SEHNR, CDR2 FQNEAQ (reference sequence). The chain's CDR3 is CASSLWGGDEQFF. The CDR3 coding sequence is TGTGCCAGCAGCTTGTGGGGTGGGGATGAGCAGTTCTTC.

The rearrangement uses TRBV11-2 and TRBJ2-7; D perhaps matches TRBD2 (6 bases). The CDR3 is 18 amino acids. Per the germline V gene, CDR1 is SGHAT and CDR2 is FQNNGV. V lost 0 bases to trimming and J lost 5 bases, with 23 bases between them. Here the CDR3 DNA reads TGTGCCAGCAGCTTAGAAACGTCTTGGAGGGTAAGGGGCCACGAGCAGTACTTC. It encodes CASSLETSWRVRGHEQYF.

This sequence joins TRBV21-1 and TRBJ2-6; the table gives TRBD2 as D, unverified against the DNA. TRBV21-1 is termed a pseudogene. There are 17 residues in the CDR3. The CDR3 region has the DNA TGTGCCAGCAGGGGACTAGCGGGAGGAGCTGGGGCCAACGTCCTGACTTTC. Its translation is CASRGLAGGAGANVLTF.

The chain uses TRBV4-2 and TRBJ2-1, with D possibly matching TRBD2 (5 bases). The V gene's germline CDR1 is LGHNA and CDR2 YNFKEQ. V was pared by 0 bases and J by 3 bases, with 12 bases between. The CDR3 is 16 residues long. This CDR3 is CASSQDPAEIYNEQFF. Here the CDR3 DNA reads TGTGCCAGCAGCCAAGACCCAGCGGAGATCTACAATGAGCAGTTCTTC.

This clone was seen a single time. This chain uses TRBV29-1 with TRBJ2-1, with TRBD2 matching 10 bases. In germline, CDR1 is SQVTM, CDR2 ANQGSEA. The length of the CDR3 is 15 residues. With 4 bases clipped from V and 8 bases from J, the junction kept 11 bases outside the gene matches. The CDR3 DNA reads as TGCAGCGTTGGGGCCCTAGCGGGAGTAGGGGATGAGCAGTTCTTC. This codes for CSVGALAGVGDEQFF.